This T cell receptor beta chain was recorded in a study of blood T cells in healthy people across ages. Overall study findings and caveats: A roughly linear age-dependent decrease characterized TCR beta diversity per million T cells.

A J-beta primer mix and a sample-barcoded 5' primer were used in a second PCR of about 7 to 12 cycles. Each CDR3 protein gets one entry after TCRdb re-called the 5' RACE reads with MiXCR. The data contain 780,000 or so distinct CDR3 sequences, 45% to 70% of them singletons. This clonotype showed up just a few times. What it recognizes is unknown. V was pared by 5 bases and J by 7 bases, with 22 bases between. The germline CDR1 and CDR2 sequences are DFQATT and SNEGSKA (reference sequence). This CDR3 has 15 residues. This chain connects TRBV20-1 to TRBJ2-3; D possibly corresponds to TRBD1 (6 bases). The clonotype comes from a man between 40 and 49 years old in good health. Sequenced input: blood. CDR3 residues: CSAPDGQWGLNTQYF. CDR3 DNA sequence: TGCAGTGCTCCTGACGGACAGTGGGGTCTGAATACGCAGTATTTT.